This T cell receptor (beta chain) is from a study of blood T cells in healthy people across ages. Primers used in a second PCR of roughly 6 to 12 cycles were a sample-barcoded 5' primer and a J-beta primer mix. TCRdb processed the 5' RACE reads anew with MiXCR; each CDR3 protein has one entry. The table lists about 730,000 distinct CDR3 sequences, roughly 44% of them singletons. The V gene's germline CDR1 is MNHEY and CDR2 SVGAGI. V lost 0 bases and J 8 bases, leaving 11 bases between the germline ends. This CDR3 has 14 amino acids. The sequence was collected from a woman aged 60-70 years in good health. The V and J genes are TRBV6-5 and TRBJ2-1; D gene ambiguous. Sample: blood. The CDR3 is CASSYSLSRYEQFF. CDR3 in DNA: TGTGCCAGCAGTTACTCCTTGAGTCGTTATGAGCAGTTCTTC.